The present TCR beta chain was sequenced within a study of shared clonotypes between healthy human individuals. Study-level results: Naive subsets generally had larger estimated richness than memory subsets.

Regarding this clone: The antigen remains unidentified.

The CDR3 extends over 14 amino acids. Germline loops: CDR1 SGDLS, CDR2 YYNGEE. The V and J ends lost 1 base and 2 bases respectively, with 10 bases between them. Over several immunoSEQ plates, each subset's genomic DNA was distributed in even portions. Some clones are missing from TCRdb's copy, which holds only in-frame ones; the method was immunoSEQ multiplex PCR. This sample has roughly 700,000 clones, with approximately 74% found just once. The sample was memory CD4+ T cells sorted from blood. Subset described: CD45RA-negative fraction. The gene calls are TRBV9 and TRBJ2-7; the D gene is possibly TRBD2 (6 bases). This sequence originates from a woman aged 30 to 39 in good health. The CDR3 DNA follows: TGTGCCAGCAGCGTAAATAGCGGAACCTACGAGCAGTACTTC. It encodes CASSVNSGTYEQYF.